This TCR beta chain was captured in a study of blood T cell repertoires in COVID-19 (dated by TCRdb to the early 2020s). For the study in its entirety: Samples covering the acute and convalescent phases of COVID-19 were provided by collaborators in the United States, Italy and Spain. The prospective study material was composed of cDNA or gDNA derived from T cells, B-cell-depleted T cells, or PBMCs. Deeply sampled blood TCRbeta repertoires from subjects exposed to, actively infected with, or recovered from COVID-19 were included in the dataset. A freely available public database, intended as a resource for researchers studying the immune response to SARS-CoV-2, is where the repertoires were released. The samples were drawn from the first 160 participants of the ongoing ImmuneRACE study and from under 1,500 subjects provided by 6 global collaborators. Sample metadata almost always included a de-identified subject ID, COVID-19 status, age in years and sex. Where available, HLA class I and class II types were taken from metadata supplied by the sample provider and were not determined by assay-based typing.

Study-wide findings and limitations: The quantity of clinical and demographic metadata differed by source and by participant and was supplied without curation.

V sheds 5 bases and J sheds 8 bases, leaving 13 bases between their ends. The CDR3 spans 12 residues, from the cysteine through the phenylalanine. The entry retains the CDR3 DNA only, 36 bases that are in frame from base 1. CDR1 SGHNT and CDR2 YYREEE were looked up in the germline V gene (reference sequence). The immunoSEQ Assay, a bias-controlled multiplex PCR, was used to amplify TCRbeta CDR3 regions from genomic DNA. In the authors' own workflow: Nucleated cell counts per sample were estimated from amplification of reference gene primers within the assay. To quantify the absolute abundance of each unique TCRbeta CDR3 rearrangement, sequence reads were collapsed and filtered. For each sample, productive Simpson clonality was calculated as the square root of Simpson's diversity index across productive rearrangements. TCRdb obtained this table from immuneACCESS and retained in-frame rearrangements with V and J assigned. These tables miss some clones; where compared with another copy, unresolved V genes account for less than half of the shortfall, and the remainder is unexplained. V, J and clone size are taken as reported in that table, and D and trimming were inferred from the DNA itself. For this sample there are about 71,000 clones; roughly nine tenths appear just once. Roughly 2.6% of the sample belongs to the ten largest clones.

To note about this clone: Its antigen remains undetermined. No base qualities exist here, and no much larger clone lies one base off it.

Whole blood was collected in K2EDTA tubes by collaborating institutions according to the institutions' own protocols. Collaborator samples were shipped for TCRbeta analysis as frozen whole blood, isolated PBMCs, or DNA extracted from either sample type. Sequencing was performed on peripheral blood. The chain couples TRBV5-4 to TRBJ1-2; no D gene call is confident. The clonotype originates from a man between 50 and 59 years old with acute or convalescent COVID-19. Read as DNA, the sequence is TGTGCCAGCAGTAACCCGGTCGCGGGCTACACCTTC. It codes for CASSNPVAGYTF.